This T cell receptor (beta chain) is drawn from a study of T cell responses to AZD1222 COVID-19 vaccine (TCRdb year 2021). Context from the whole study: TCR sequencing was performed for about 250 trial participants, of whom roughly 200 were given two doses of AZD1222 and 26 were given two doses of MenACWY control vaccine. Trial participants were enrolled by age into subgroups of 18-55, 56-69 and 70-plus years, and 148, 28 and 57 TCR-sequenced participants, respectively, were included in these subgroups.

The CDR3 regions of human TCRbeta chains were analyzed by immunosequencing. As for how the authors treated the data: TCRs in the repertoires were matched against a reference library of SARS-CoV-2-specific TCRs that had been generated with the MIRA antigen-specificity platform. Breadth meant the fraction of unique TCRs that were SARS-CoV-2-associated, whereas depth meant the fraction of total T cells that were SARS-CoV-2-associated. Using the MIRA data, every spike-specific TCR was mapped to the spike region that the TCR reacted to and assigned to either a CD4 or a CD8 class. Log10-transformed breadth and depth values were compared by one-way ANOVA with Sidak's multiple comparisons tests. TCRdb carries this immuneACCESS record with in-frame sequences only. Its versions omit some clonotypes, under half of them owing to an unresolved V gene in the studies checked, with the rest unexplained. V and J calls plus clone size are reproduced from that table; the DNA served to infer D and trimming. This sample gives approximately 130,000 clones in total; more than 65% of them show up just once. In total, the top ten clones hold about 25% of the sample.

Counted from cysteine to phenylalanine, this CDR3 has 17 amino acids. The only DNA kept is the CDR3, 51 bases in frame from the first base. Concerning this clone: Its antigen remains unidentified. The sample holds no much larger clone one base away, and base qualities are not on file.

What the research found in general, with its limitations: The 56-69-year group was small, and its depth increase did not reach significance, likely because of low power. Reportedly, almost half of the unique spike-specific TCRs recognized epitopes lying outside the regions that are mutated in the B.1.351 and B.1.1.7 variants. Because no day 14 peak-response samples were available, repertoires were characterized only after the peak T cell response. Participants were mostly white British, with more females than males. The authors suggested clonal diversity may have been underestimated. Spike-specific TCR breadth and depth rose significantly after two AZD1222 doses compared with day 0 and with MenACWY recipients. CD4 TCRs associated with the vaccine covered the entire spike protein, and the dominant responses were in regions 160-218 and 743-854. Conclusions about previously exposed vaccinees were limited because only six AZD1222 recipients were SARS-CoV-2 seropositive at baseline.

Reading the label with the study, this specimen's time point is: about 28 days (+/-7) after the second vaccine dose. AZD1222 recipients whose second dose came at about 4 weeks and those whose second dose came at about 12 weeks were combined into one group, since spike-specific TCR depth and breadth did not differ between the two schedules. Vaccinee samples were obtained from the UK trials COV001 and COV002, which included a single-blind randomized controlled phase 2/3 trial of AZD1222 (ChAdOx1 nCoV-19) in healthy adults. For TCRbeta chain sequencing, PBMC samples were collected from trial participants at day 0 and at day 28 after the second dose.

The sequence was collected from an adult who received the AZD1222 COVID-19 vaccine. The chain joins TRBV21-1 to TRBJ1-1. TRBV21-1 is given as a pseudogene. The sample was peripheral blood, taken 28 days after the second AZD1222 dose. In nucleotides, the sequence is TGTGCCAGCAGCAAAGCTCCTAGTTTGGGGGGTAACACTGAAGCTTTCTTT. Translated, this gives CASSKAPSLGGNTEAFF.